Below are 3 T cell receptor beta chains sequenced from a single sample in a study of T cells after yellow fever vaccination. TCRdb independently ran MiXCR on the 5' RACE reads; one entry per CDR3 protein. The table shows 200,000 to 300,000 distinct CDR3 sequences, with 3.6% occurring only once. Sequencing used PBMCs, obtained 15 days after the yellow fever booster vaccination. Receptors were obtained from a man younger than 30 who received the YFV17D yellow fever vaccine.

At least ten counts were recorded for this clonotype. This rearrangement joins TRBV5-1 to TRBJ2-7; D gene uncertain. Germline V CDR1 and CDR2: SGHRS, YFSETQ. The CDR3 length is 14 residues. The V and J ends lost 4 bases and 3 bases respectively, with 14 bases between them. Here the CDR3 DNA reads TGCGCCAGCAGCCACCCACCGCAGGACTACGAGCAGTACTTC. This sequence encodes CASSHPPQDYEQYF.

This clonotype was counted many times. CDR3 nucleotide sequence: TGTGCCAGCAGTTTAGAGGATTTCGGGACCTACCTAACAGATACGCAGTATTTT. Its translation: CASSLEDFGTYLTDTQYF. This rearrangement joins TRBV12-3 or TRBV12-4 to TRBJ2-3, with D perhaps TRBD1 or TRBD2 (5 bases each). Trimming took off 1 base at V and 3 bases at J, with 20 bases between the two ends. The CDR3 loop spans 18 amino acids.

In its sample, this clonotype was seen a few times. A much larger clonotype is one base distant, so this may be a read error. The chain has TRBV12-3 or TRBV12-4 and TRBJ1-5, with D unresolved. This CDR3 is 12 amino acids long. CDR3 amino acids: CASCLIDQPQHF. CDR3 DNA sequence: TGTGCCAGCTGTTTAATCGATCAGCCCCAGCATTTT.